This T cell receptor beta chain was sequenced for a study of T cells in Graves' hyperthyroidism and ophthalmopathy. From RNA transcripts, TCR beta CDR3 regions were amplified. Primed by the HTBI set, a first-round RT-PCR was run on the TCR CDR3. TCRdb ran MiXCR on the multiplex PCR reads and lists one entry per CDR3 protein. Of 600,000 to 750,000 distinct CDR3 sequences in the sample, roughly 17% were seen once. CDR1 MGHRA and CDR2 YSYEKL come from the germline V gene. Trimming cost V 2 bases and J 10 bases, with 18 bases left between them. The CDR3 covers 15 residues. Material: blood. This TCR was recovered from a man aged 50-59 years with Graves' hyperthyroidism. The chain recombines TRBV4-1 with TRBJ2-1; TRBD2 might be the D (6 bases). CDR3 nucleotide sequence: TGCGCCAGCAGCCAATATGTACTAGCCGGAGGCGAGCAGTTCTTC. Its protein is CASSQYVLAGGEQFF.